These 22 T cell receptor beta chains were sequenced from one sample in a study of tumor-infiltrating lymphocytes in oesophageal squamous cell carcinoma. Using its own MiXCR run on the PCR reads, TCRdb lists one record per CDR3 protein. Here the sample spans 10,000 to 15,000 distinct CDR3 sequences, 50% to 70% being singletons. The specimen was esophageal tumor tissue. The source is a female donor with esophageal squamous cell carcinoma.

This clonotype is categorized as medium-sized. A much larger clone differs from this one at a single base, so this may be a read error. The CDR3 spells CASSFTIGNEQYF. CDR3 in DNA: TGTGCTAGCAGCTTTACTATAGGTAATGAGCAGTACTTC. The chain is built from TRBV7-7 and TRBJ2-7, with D unclear. In germline, CDR1 is SSHAT, CDR2 FNYEAQ (reference sequence). The CDR3 contains 13 residues.

The V and J genes are TRBV7-9 and TRBJ2-7; D might be TRBD2 (5 bases). The J call is in doubt because the DNA end fits TRBJ2-5 better. The CDR3 has 13 residues. In germline, CDR1 is SEHNR, CDR2 FQNEAQ (reference sequence). CDR3 protein: CASSLGTQETQYF. The CDR3 DNA reads TGTGCCAGCAGCTTAGGGACTCAAGAGACCCAGTACTTC.

This chain joins TRBV6-1 and TRBJ2-3, with 9 bases matching TRBD1. The junction had 5 bases not matched to a gene; V was cut back by 9 bases and J by 4 bases. Germline CDR1 MNHNS, CDR2 SASEGT. This CDR3 is built from 13 residues. The CDR3 is CASKQGASDTQYF. CDR3 DNA sequence: TGTGCCAGTAAACAGGGGGCATCAGATACGCAGTATTTT.

The gene calls are TRBV7-2 and TRBJ2-3, with a tentative D call TRBD2 (6 bases). CDR1 and CDR2 from the germline V gene are SGHTA and FQGNSA. V lost 4 bases and J lost 4, with 12 bases in between. The CDR3 totals 14 residues. The CDR3 nucleotides are TGTGCCAGCAGCTCGCGTCCGGGGGCAGATACGCAGTATTTT. This translates into CASSSRPGADTQYF.

Remarks on this clonotype: The CDR3 ends on some other residue instead of the conserved phenylalanine or tryptophan, so this is likely a read error. No DNA is shown, since the ends of the CDR3 on it are uncertain; the CDR3 is the one TCRdb lists. The chain uses TRBV7-3 and TRBJ2-1; TRBD2, the D gene given by the table, was not confirmed from the DNA. The CDR3 is 16 residues long, counting both termini. The germline V gene has CDR1 SGHTA and CDR2 FQGTGA. The CDR3 reads CASRLAGGNNEQFFGS.

This clonotype was observed a handful of times. This chain uses TRBV11-2 with TRBJ2-1; 7 bases align to TRBD1. This CDR3 is 15 amino acids long. Trimming cost V 5 bases and J 0 bases; bases outside gene matches: 4. In germline, CDR1 is SGHAT, CDR2 FQNNGV. The CDR3 protein is CASSSRDSSYNEQFF. CDR3 in DNA: TGTGCCAGCAGCAGCCGGGACAGCTCCTACAATGAGCAGTTCTTC.

The chain recombines TRBV7-8 with TRBJ2-7, with 9 bases lining up with TRBD1. The V and J ends lost 5 bases and 4 bases, in that order; junction bases with no gene match: 12. Looked up from germline, CDR1 is SGHVS and CDR2 is FQNEAQ. The CDR3 is 16 residues long. The CDR3 nucleotides read TGTGCCAGCAGCCCCCTCGCCGGGACAGGGTCGTACGAGCAGTACTTC. It specifies CASSPLAGTGSYEQYF. The variable domain in full, with the rest retrieved from reference TRBV7-8 and TRBJ2-7, is GAGVSQSPRYKVAKRGQDVALRCDPISGHVSLFWYQQALGQGPEFLTYFQNEAQLDKSGLPSDRFFAERPEGSVSTLKIQRTQQEDSAVYLCASSPLAGTGSYEQYFGPGTRLTVT.

The chain couples TRBV7-9 to TRBJ2-5; D remains ambiguous. The J call may be wrong; the DNA end is better matched by TRBJ2-1. Germline CDR1 and CDR2: SEHNR and FQNEAQ (reference sequence). CDR3 length equals 13 residues. The DNA for the CDR3 is TGTGCCAGCAGAACCGAAAGCTGGGATGAGCAGTTCTTC. It codes for CASRTESWDEQFF.

This clonotype was counted only a few times. The chain employs TRBV7-2 and TRBJ2-5, with D tentatively TRBD1 or TRBD2 (6 bases each). V lost 5 bases, J lost 4 bases, and 11 bases lay in between. Germline CDR1 reads SGHTA; CDR2 reads FQGNSA. This CDR3 has 13 amino acids. CDR3 in amino acids: CASSMGGPETQYF. The CDR3 nucleotides are TGTGCCAGCAGCATGGGGGGCCCAGAGACCCAGTACTTC.

This clonotype was seen just once. This rearrangement joins TRBV10-3 to TRBJ2-7; 13 bases line up with TRBD2. The J call may be mistaken, given a closer DNA end match to TRBJ2-1. The V gene's germline CDR1 is ENHRY and CDR2 SYGVKD. The length of the CDR3 is 14 residues. The DNA of the CDR3 is TGTGCCATCAAACAGACTAGCGGGAGGAATGAGCAGTTCTTC. Translating it yields CAIKQTSGRNEQFF.

The rearrangement uses TRBV7-8 and TRBJ2-1; 7 bases are shared with TRBD2. The J call is doubtful: the DNA matches TRBJ2-7 better. The CDR3 is made up of 15 amino acids. CDR1 and CDR2 (germline): SGHVS, FQNEAQ. The CDR3 loop reads CASSSGLGLSYEQYF. The CDR3 bases are TGTGCCAGCAGCTCCGGACTAGGACTCTCCTACGAGCAGTACTTC.

The chain is built from TRBV6-1 and TRBJ2-3; the match to TRBD2 covers 7 bases. V shed 2 bases, J shed 0 bases, and the junction held 5 bases outside the gene matches. The V gene's germline CDR1 is MNHNS and CDR2 SASEGT. This CDR3 spans 16 amino acids. Here the CDR3 DNA reads TGTGCCAGCAGTGAAAGGACTAGACTGAGCACAGATACGCAGTATTTT. As protein: CASSERTRLSTDTQYF.

This clonotype appeared many times. The genes are TRBV7-6 and TRBJ2-1, with TRBD1 matching over 8 bases. CDR1 is SGHVS, CDR2 FNYEAQ, per germline. The CDR3 is 16 residues long. V was clipped by 1 base and J by 7 bases; unmatched bases: 9. CDR3 residues: CASSLVYSGGSNEQFF. The CDR3 DNA is TGTGCCAGCAGCTTAGTGTATTCAGGGGGCTCTAATGAGCAGTTCTTC.

The rearrangement links TRBV7-6 to TRBJ2-5, with no clear D. CDR3 length: 14 amino acids. V was clipped by 1 base and J by 11 bases, with 17 bases between them. Per the germline V gene, CDR1 is SGHVS and CDR2 is FNYEAQ. Here the CDR3 DNA reads TGTGCCAGCAGCTTAGTCGGCTCCTACAATGAGCAGTACTTC. Translated, it gives CASSLVGSYNEQYF.

V is TRBV7-8 and J is TRBJ2-7, with 14 bases that match TRBD2. V lost 3 bases to trimming and J lost 0 bases; unmatched junction nucleotides: 10. The CDR3 consists of 19 residues. Germline values: CDR1 SGHVS, CDR2 FQNEAQ. The CDR3 is CASSFPGLAGASISYEQYF. DNA for the CDR3: TGTGCCAGCAGCTTCCCGGGACTAGCGGGAGCGTCTATCTCCTACGAGCAGTACTTC.

This clonotype showed up just a few times. The rearrangement uses TRBV5-6 and TRBJ2-1; D is unclear. The J call could be wrong; TRBJ2-7 is a better fit for the DNA end. The length of the CDR3 is 14 residues. CDR1 is SGHDT and CDR2 is YYEEEE in the germline V gene. The CDR3 loop reads CASSLILSTYEQYF. CDR3 coding DNA: TGTGCCAGCAGCTTGATCCTGTCGACCTACGAGCAGTACTTC.

CDR3 coding DNA: TGTGCCAGCAGTTTAGCGACCGCGGGCTACGAGCAGTACTTC. Its protein is CASSLATAGYEQYF. The J gene is TRBJ2-7, the V gene TRBV12-3 or TRBV12-4, with D maybe TRBD2 (5 bases). V shed 0 bases and J shed 3 bases, with 9 bases lying between them. This CDR3 spans 14 amino acids.

For this clonotype: It is likely a read error, because the conserved phenylalanine at the end of the CDR3 is missing. No DNA is shown, since the ends of the CDR3 on it are uncertain; the CDR3 is the one TCRdb lists. The V call is TRBV18, the J call TRBJ1-1. The V gene's germline CDR1 is KGHSH and CDR2 LQKENI. Ends included, the CDR3 has 17 residues. CDR3 loop: CASSPPGLAPREQFFGQ.

This clonotype was observed many times. The CDR3 sequence: CASSLGGQAFYNEQFF. The CDR3 DNA follows: TGTGCCAGCAGCCTAGGAGGACAGGCGTTCTACAATGAGCAGTTCTTC. V gene TRBV27 combines with J gene TRBJ2-1; 7 bases line up with TRBD1. Per germline, CDR1 MNHEY and CDR2 SMNVEV (reference sequence). This CDR3 spans 16 amino acids. Losses at the gene ends were 6 bases for V and 3 bases for J; bases not matched to a gene: 11.

This clonotype is large. V is TRBV6-1 and J is TRBJ1-2; unclear D gene. V lost 5 bases, J lost 10 bases, and 20 bases lay in between. CDR3 length: 14 residues. Germline CDR1 and CDR2: MNHNS and SASEGT. In DNA, the CDR3 is TGTGCCAGCAGTTATTCCCCTACCGGCAACCCCTACACCTTC. Amino acids: CASSYSPTGNPYTF.

This chain links TRBV11-2 with TRBJ2-1; D tentatively fits TRBD1 or TRBD2 (5 bases each). V lost 2 bases and J lost 3, with 11 bases in between. This CDR3 contains 15 residues. CDR1 SGHAT and CDR2 FQNNGV come from the germline V gene. The chain's CDR3 is CASSLSRGDYNEQFF. In nucleotides, the CDR3 is TGTGCCAGCAGCTTAAGCCGGGGCGACTACAATGAGCAGTTCTTC.

For this clonotype: An end of the junction differs from the germline gene, which may be a read error. The chain is built from TRBV7-2 and TRBJ2-5; TRBD1 or TRBD2 may be the D gene (7 bases each). CDR1 and CDR2 from the germline V gene are SGHTA and FQGNSA. The CDR3 length is 15 residues. DNA of the CDR3: TGTGCCAGCAGCTTAGAGGGCAGGGGGGGATCACCCCTCCACTTC. It is translated as CASSLEGRGGSPLHF.